These 25 T cell receptor beta chains came from one sample sequenced in a study of glioma-infiltrating T cells. Using RNA template, CDR3s of TCR alpha and beta were amplified with iRepertoire arm-PCR. TCRdb fed the multiplex PCR reads into MiXCR, producing one record per CDR3 protein. The sample has 90,000 to 100,000 distinct CDR3 sequences, 35% to 45% seen once; the top ten hold 35% to 40%. The sequenced sample was glioma tissue, nonneoplastic brain tissue, or PBMCs (not recorded which). The source is a human donor with low-grade glioma or glioblastoma, undergoing nonglioma brain surgery, or in good health (not recorded which).

This clonotype counts as medium-sized. This sequence joins TRBV7-6 and TRBJ2-3; the D is unclear. Germline V gene data show CDR1 as SGHVS and CDR2 as FNYEAQ. The CDR3 totals 13 residues. The germline V and J ends were trimmed by 5 bases and 3 bases, with 9 bases remaining between them. This CDR3 reads CASSHPNTDTQYF. CDR3 bases: TGTGCCAGCAGCCACCCGAATACAGATACGCAGTATTTT.

This clonotype was seen more than once but under ten times. The rearrangement uses TRBV5-1 and TRBJ1-1; unclear D gene. The CDR3 contains 18 residues. The germline V gene has CDR1 SGHRS and CDR2 YFSETQ. V shed 0 bases and J shed 3 bases, with 21 bases lying between them. CDR3 sequence reads: CASSLVVGSNFGDTEAFF. The DNA of the CDR3 is TGCGCCAGCAGCTTGGTAGTGGGGTCCAACTTTGGGGACACTGAAGCTTTCTTT.

This clonotype was seen repeatedly, ten times or more. This sequence joins TRBV2 and TRBJ2-2; 8 bases are a match to TRBD2. V trimming: 6 bases; J trimming: 4 bases; junction bases outside the gene matches: 4. The CDR3 has 14 amino acids. The germline gives CDR1 SNHLY, CDR2 FYNNEI. CDR3 sequence reads: CASRAGGITGELFF. CDR3 in DNA: TGTGCCAGCAGGGCGGGGGGCATCACCGGGGAGCTGTTTTTT.

About this clonotype itself: Because the CDR3's place on the DNA is in doubt, the DNA is left out and the CDR3 is given as listed by TCRdb. The rearrangement joins TRBV7-2 to TRBJ2-1; no check of the table's D call, TRBD1, against the DNA was made. CDR1 is SGHTA, CDR2 FQGNSA, per germline. The length of the CDR3 is 22 amino acids, counting both ends. The CDR3 spells CASSFYICSADPNRASYNEQFF.

The table lists this clonotype with many counts. This chain links TRBV19 with TRBJ2-3; TRBD1 agrees at 9 bases. Germline loops: CDR1 LNHDA, CDR2 SQIVND (reference sequence). With V trimmed by 4 bases and J by 2 bases, 1 base remained unmatched. The CDR3 is 14 residues long. The CDR3 nucleotides read TGTGCCAGTAGTAGGGACAGGGCCACAGATACGCAGTATTTT. Protein: CASSRDRATDTQYF.

The table lists this clonotype with many counts. The chain carries TRBV7-2 and TRBJ2-7, with 9 bases that match TRBD1. The CDR3 runs 15 residues. Losses at the gene ends were 3 bases for V and 6 bases for J; bases not matched to a gene: 9. Germline CDR1 is SGHTA and CDR2 is FQGNSA. The DNA for the CDR3 is TGTGCCAGCAGCTTCCCCCCGGGACAGGGAGGCGAGCAGTACTTC. Amino acid sequence: CASSFPPGQGGEQYF.

This clonotype was seen repeatedly, ten times or more. The chain carries TRBV7-3 and TRBJ2-1; D possibly corresponds to TRBD2 (6 bases). Germline-derived CDR1 and CDR2 are SGHTA and FQGTGA. V shed 2 bases and J shed 3 bases, with 14 bases lying between them. CDR3 size: 16 residues. The CDR3 region is CASSLGPSGGYNEQFF. The CDR3 region has the DNA TGTGCCAGCAGCTTAGGACCTTCCGGGGGCTACAATGAGCAGTTCTTC.

At least ten counts were recorded for this clonotype. The chain couples TRBV19 to TRBJ2-3; D tentatively fits TRBD1 or TRBD2 (5 bases each). CDR1 is LNHDA and CDR2 is SQIVND in the germline V gene (reference sequence). V was shortened by 7 bases and J by 3 bases, with 14 bases between the two germline ends. This CDR3 is 14 amino acids long. The CDR3 DNA is TGTGCCAGTATCGATGGTGGGGGAACAGATACGCAGTATTTT. It is translated as CASIDGGGTDTQYF.

About this clonotype itself: Given a much more abundant clone one base away, this may be a read error. The chain joins TRBV18 to TRBJ2-3, with 8 bases matching TRBD1. The germline V gene encodes CDR1 KGHSH and CDR2 LQKENI. After removal of 3 bases from V and 3 bases from J, the junction contained 8 bases not matched to a gene. The CDR3 extends over 16 amino acids. CDR3 in DNA: TGTGCCAGCTCACCCGGGGCAGGGGGCACGACAGATACGCAGTATTTT. It translates to CASSPGAGGTTDTQYF.

The rearrangement joins TRBV6-1 to TRBJ1-2; a weak D match, TRBD1 (6 bases). This CDR3 has 15 amino acids. V lost 11 bases and J lost 5, with 24 bases in between. The germline CDR1 and CDR2 sequences are MNHNS and SASEGT. The CDR3 bases are TGTGCCGGCACCGCCGAGGGGGTCCAGAGTTATGGCTACACCTTC. Translated: CAGTAEGVQSYGYTF.

V gene TRBV29-1 combines with J gene TRBJ1-2; TRBD1 is a possible D gene (5 bases). The CDR3 extends over 13 amino acids. Germline-derived CDR1 and CDR2 are SQVTM and ANQGSEA. Trimming left V 5 bases short and J 4 bases short, with 14 bases between. In DNA form, the CDR3 reads TGCAGCGTTCGGTTTCAGGGAAGCTATGGCTACACCTTC. The encoded protein is CSVRFQGSYGYTF.

This clonotype was seen at least ten times. The J gene is TRBJ2-5, the V gene TRBV29-1; no clear D. Germline CDR1 reads SQVTM; CDR2 reads ANQGSEA. The CDR3 loop spans 12 amino acids. V was pared by 4 bases and J by 3 bases, with 9 bases between. The CDR3 region is CSVVENKETQYF. The CDR3 region has the DNA TGCAGCGTTGTAGAAAATAAAGAGACCCAGTACTTC.

With regard to this clonotype: At one boundary the junction diverges from the germline segment, which might be a read error. V usage is TRBV28 and J usage is TRBJ1-1, with TRBD1 as a possible D gene (6 bases). This CDR3 is built from 14 residues. Germline CDR1 MDHEN, CDR2 SYDVKM. The CDR3: CASREQGVNTEALF. The CDR3 DNA reads TGTGCCAGCAGAGAACAGGGCGTTAACACTGAAGCTTTATTT.

This clonotype was recorded at least ten times. The chain has TRBV7-9 and TRBJ1-5; D is unclear. The CDR3 loop spans 15 amino acids. Germline V gives CDR1 SEHNR, CDR2 FQNEAQ (reference sequence). The ends were cut back, 1 base at V and 0 bases at J, with 7 bases in the middle. The DNA for the CDR3 is TGTGCCAGCAGCTTAGGACCAATTAGCAATCAGCCCCAGCATTTT. It translates to CASSLGPISNQPQHF.

Worth noting for this clonotype: This clone may be a read error of a much larger clone one base away. The chain is built from TRBV5-1 and TRBJ2-2; unclear D gene. Germline lookup yields CDR1 SGHRS and CDR2 YFSETQ. Trimming took 0 bases from V and 6 from J, leaving 12 bases between them. There are 15 residues in the CDR3. The CDR3 coding sequence is TGCGCCAGCAGCTTGGAACCACTCTATCCCGGGGAGCTGTTTTTT. Its translation is CASSLEPLYPGELFF.

V usage is TRBV6-5 and J usage is TRBJ2-3; 9 nucleotides line up with TRBD1. Germline CDR1 MNHEY, CDR2 SVGAGI. After removal of 2 bases from V and 2 bases from J, the junction contained 5 bases not matched to a gene. CDR3 size: 16 residues. Here the CDR3 reads CASSYHPQGATDTQYF. As DNA, the CDR3 is TGTGCCAGCAGTTACCATCCACAGGGGGCCACAGATACGCAGTATTTT.

This clonotype has a count of ten or more. V and J are TRBV28 and TRBJ1-2; D not resolved. The germline V and J ends were trimmed by 8 bases and 4 bases, with 14 bases remaining between them. The CDR3 covers 13 residues. Germline CDR1 and CDR2: MDHEN and SYDVKM. The CDR3 region has the DNA TGTGCCAGCTCCGAGACACGATCCTATGGCTACACCTTC. It yields the protein CASSETRSYGYTF.

This clonotype was seen ten or more times. The V and J genes are TRBV12-3 or TRBV12-4 and TRBJ2-5; D may be TRBD1 or TRBD2 (6 bases each). The CDR3 runs 14 residues. Trimming left V 1 base short and J 5 bases short, with 11 bases between. DNA of the CDR3: TGTGCCAGCAGTTTAGGCAGGGGAGGCGAGACCCAGTACTTC. Translated: CASSLGRGGETQYF.

This clonotype was observed many times. This chain uses TRBV7-2 with TRBJ2-5; possibly TRBD2 for D (6 bases). The V end was cut by 8 bases, the J end by 7 bases, with 14 bases between. The length of the CDR3 is 12 residues. CDR1 is SGHTA and CDR2 is FQGNSA in the germline V gene. The chain's CDR3 is CASLGGTGTQYF. The CDR3 DNA follows: TGTGCCAGCCTTGGGGGGACCGGGACCCAGTACTTC.

This clonotype was seen at least ten times. The V and J genes are TRBV7-9 and TRBJ2-1; tentatively, D is TRBD1 (6 bases). Germline values: CDR1 SEHNR, CDR2 FQNEAQ (reference sequence). Trimming took 2 bases from V and 5 from J, leaving 10 bases between them. The CDR3 sequence is 14 residues long. CDR3 nucleotides: TGTGCCAGCAGCTTAACCAGGACAGACAATGAGCAGTTCTTC. Translation: CASSLTRTDNEQFF.

This clonotype has only one observation. This chain links TRBV6-6 with TRBJ2-7, with TRBD1 matching over 10 bases. The CDR3 is 15 residues long. Germline CDR1 reads MNHNY; CDR2 reads SVGAGI (reference sequence). CDR3 coding DNA: TGTGCTATCAGTTACGGGGGACAGGGGTCGAACGAGCAGTACTTC. Translating gives CAISYGGQGSNEQYF.

This clonotype was picked up many times. The rearrangement joins TRBV28 to TRBJ2-6; 7 nucleotides line up with TRBD1. Germline-derived CDR1 and CDR2 are MDHEN and SYDVKM. J was trimmed by 0 bases and V by 8 bases; bases with no gene match: 7. The CDR3 has 16 amino acids. The CDR3 nucleotides read TGTGCCAGCGGAGGACAGGTCTTCTCTGGGGCCAACGTCCTGACTTTC. Its translation: CASGGQVFSGANVLTF.

This clonotype was picked up one time. Given a much more abundant clone one base away, this may be a read error. In this CDR3 the conserved last residue, phenylalanine or tryptophan, is missing, so a read error is likely. The chain couples TRBV4-1 to TRBJ2-4; 11 bases are a match to TRBD1. The CDR3 extends over 18 amino acids. CDR1 and CDR2 (germline): MGHRA, YSYEKL. DNA for the CDR3: TGTGCCAGCAGCTTAGGGACAGGGGGTTTAATGGCCAAAAACATTCAGTACTCC. This encodes CASSLGTGGLMAKNIQYS.

The chain employs TRBV3-1 and TRBJ1-1, with 8 bases aligning to TRBD1. J gave up 4 bases and V 3 bases, and 7 bases lay outside the gene matches. Germline CDR1 is LGHDT and CDR2 is YNNKEL (reference sequence). The CDR3 loop spans 15 amino acids. CDR3 DNA sequence: TGTGCCAGCAGCCATACCAGGACAGGGAGCACTGAAGCTTTCTTT. It codes for CASSHTRTGSTEAFF.

This clonotype was observed at least ten times. The chain carries TRBV20-1 and TRBJ2-7, with D uncertain. This CDR3 contains 14 residues. Germline values: CDR1 DFQATT, CDR2 SNEGSKA (reference sequence). The V end lost 3 bases, the J end lost 2 bases, and 14 bases lay between the germline ends. CDR3 protein: CSASVIGVTYEQYF. The CDR3, as DNA: TGCAGTGCTAGTGTAATAGGAGTGACCTACGAGCAGTACTTC.